The 30 T cell receptor beta chains listed next were all sequenced from one sample in a study of T cell responses to AZD1222 COVID-19 vaccine. Sequencing used immunoSEQ multiplex PCR; TCRdb keeps in-frame clones, though not all of them. The sample has under 150,000 clones; more than 90% are singletons. The sequencing here drew on peripheral blood, taken on day 0 of AZD1222 vaccination. The receptors derive from an adult in good health.

The chain carries TRBV5-4 and TRBJ2-3; D possibly uses TRBD1 or TRBD2 (5 bases each). Trimming cost V 4 bases and J 2 bases, with 14 bases left between them. CDR3 length: 15 amino acids. CDR1 is SGHNT, CDR2 YYREEE, per germline (reference sequence). The CDR3 region is CASSLRDGTTDTQYF. CDR3 DNA sequence: TGTGCCAGCAGCCTCCGGGACGGCACCACAGATACGCAGTATTTT.

This clone was detected only once. The chain couples TRBV3-1 (or the pseudogene TRBV3-2) to TRBJ2-7; D is possibly TRBD1 (5 bases). The CDR3 contains 15 residues. The germline V and J ends were trimmed by 2 bases and 7 bases, with 18 bases remaining between them. CDR1 LGHDT and CDR2 YNNKEL come from the germline V gene (reference sequence). Here the CDR3 DNA reads TGTGCCAGCAGCCAACAGGCAGGGTTGGTGGAAGAGCAGTACTTC. Translating gives CASSQQAGLVEEQYF.

The CDR3 spells CASSYSRTSGPDTQYF. DNA of the CDR3: TGTGCCAGCAGTTACTCGAGGACTAGCGGCCCAGATACGCAGTATTTT. This chain links TRBV6-2 or TRBV6-3 with TRBJ2-3; 10 nucleotides align to TRBD2. V lost 0 bases, J lost 4 bases, and 4 bases stayed unmatched. The CDR3 is 16 amino acids. CDR1 and CDR2 (germline): MNHEY, SVGEGT.

The chain employs TRBV24-1 and TRBJ2-2; a possible D gene is TRBD1 (6 bases). The CDR3 is 16 residues long. Per germline, CDR1 KGHDR and CDR2 SFDVKD. V lost 4 bases to trimming and J lost 3 bases, with 14 bases between them. CDR3 sequence: CATSDHRVGDTGELFF. For the CDR3, the DNA is TGTGCCACCAGTGACCACAGGGTAGGGGACACCGGGGAGCTGTTTTTT.

The V call is TRBV14, the J call TRBJ2-2; 8 bases are shared with TRBD2. The CDR3 extends over 17 amino acids. V trimming: 0 bases; J trimming: 5 bases; junction bases outside the gene matches: 8. Germline loops: CDR1 SGHDN, CDR2 FVKESK. CDR3 in amino acids: CASSQEWQRERTGELFF. CDR3 nucleotide sequence: TGTGCCAGCAGCCAAGAGTGGCAGCGGGAGAGGACCGGGGAGCTGTTTTTT.

The V and J genes are TRBV7-8 and TRBJ2-5; D is possibly TRBD1 (5 bases). Germline V gene sequence: CDR1 SGHVS, CDR2 FQNEAQ. The germline V and J ends were trimmed by 3 bases and 4 bases, with 9 bases remaining between them. The CDR3 has 13 residues. The CDR3 loop reads CASSLTVRETQYF. The DNA of the CDR3 is TGTGCCAGCAGCTTGACAGTTAGAGAGACCCAGTACTTC. Filled out from reference TRBV7-8 and TRBJ2-5, the complete variable domain reads GAGVSQSPRYKVAKRGQDVALRCDPISGHVSLFWYQQALGQGPEFLTYFQNEAQLDKSGLPSDRFFAERPEGSVSTLKIQRTQQEDSAVYLCASSLTVRETQYFGPGTRLLVL.

The chain combines TRBV5-1 with TRBJ2-1, with D unclear. The germline gives CDR1 SGHRS, CDR2 YFSETQ. Between the trimmed V and J ends, which lost 0 bases and 4 bases, there was a span of 5 bases. The CDR3 length is 13 residues. The CDR3, as DNA: TGCGCCAGCAGCTTGGAAGCTTACAATGAGCAGTTCTTC. Translating it yields CASSLEAYNEQFF.

To note about this clone: The sample has other DNA sequences that encode this CDR3 too. The chain uses TRBV2 and TRBJ2-7; possible D gene TRBD1, 6 bases. The CDR3 spans 13 residues. Germline V gene data show CDR1 as SNHLY and CDR2 as FYNNEI. Trimming left V 1 base short and J 3 bases short, with 7 bases between. The CDR3 DNA reads as TGTGCCAGCAGTGAAGGGACAGACTACGAGCAGTACTTC. Translating gives CASSEGTDYEQYF.

The V call is TRBV5-8, the J call TRBJ1-6, with no clear D. V was pared by 5 bases and J by 4 bases, with 7 bases between. The CDR3 is 13 amino acids. Germline-derived CDR1 and CDR2 are SGHTS and YDEGEE. The CDR3 sequence is CASSTAYNSPLHF. The DNA for the CDR3 is TGTGCCAGCAGTACAGCTTATAATTCACCCCTCCACTTT.

The rearrangement joins TRBV27 to TRBJ2-3; D remains unclear. The germline V and J ends were trimmed by 2 bases and 0 bases, with 9 bases remaining between them. The CDR3 consists of 15 residues. Germline V CDR1 and CDR2: MNHEY, SMNVEV (reference sequence). The CDR3 nucleotides are TGTGCCAGCAGTTTAGGCGAAATGAGCACAGATACGCAGTATTTT. Its protein is CASSLGEMSTDTQYF.

CDR3 DNA sequence: TGTGCCACCAGCAGACAGGGGGCGTATGGCTACACCTTC. It translates to CATSRQGAYGYTF. The genes are TRBV15 and TRBJ1-2, with 8 bases matching TRBD1. The CDR3 is made up of 13 amino acids. The germline V gene encodes CDR1 LNHNV and CDR2 YYDKDF (reference sequence). Trimming removed 2 bases from V and 5 bases from J; junction bases left unmatched: 1.

The chain has TRBV11-2 and TRBJ1-3; unclear D gene. This CDR3 is built from 15 residues. Trimming stripped 5 bases from V and 2 bases from J, with 13 bases between. Germline CDR1 SGHAT, CDR2 FQNNGV. This CDR3 reads CASSPKSNPGNTIYF. The CDR3 DNA reads TGTGCCAGCAGCCCTAAATCCAACCCTGGAAACACCATATATTTT.

CDR3 loop: CASSFRILTDTQYF. The CDR3 nucleotides are TGTGCCAGCAGCTTTAGAATCTTAACAGATACGCAGTATTTT. J is TRBJ2-3 and V is TRBV11-2; D call uncertain. Germline V gene lookup returns CDR1 SGHAT and CDR2 FQNNGV. This CDR3 contains 14 residues. V was cut by 3 bases and J by 3 bases, with 10 bases left in between.

The rearrangement links TRBV10-1 to TRBJ2-2; 9 nucleotides align to TRBD1. Germline V gives CDR1 WNHNN, CDR2 SYGVQD (reference sequence). The CDR3 consists of 13 residues. J gave up 5 bases and V 6 bases, and 1 base lay outside the gene matches. CDR3 bases: TGCGCCAGCAGGGGACAGGGAACCGGGGAGCTGTTTTTT. Protein: CASRGQGTGELFF.

The rearrangement joins TRBV5-1 to TRBJ1-1; 8 nucleotides agree with TRBD1. The length of the CDR3 is 15 residues. Germline values: CDR1 SGHRS, CDR2 YFSETQ. Trimming removed 3 bases from V and 3 bases from J; junction bases left unmatched: 7. The CDR3 nucleotides read TGCGCCAGCAGCTCTGGACAGGGTGGGTACACTGAAGCTTTCTTT. It encodes CASSSGQGGYTEAFF.

This clone has a single count. The V and J genes are TRBV18 and TRBJ1-2; no definite D call. V was pared by 2 bases and J by 4 bases, with 20 bases between. The germline CDR1 and CDR2 sequences are KGHSH and LQKENI. This CDR3 contains 17 residues. The CDR3 nucleotides read TGTGCCAGCTCACCAATTGATTTTTGGCAGACCCCCTATGGCTACACCTTC. This codes for CASSPIDFWQTPYGYTF.

J is TRBJ1-2 and V is TRBV28, with D unclear. The V gene lost 7 bases and the J gene lost 0 bases, with 15 bases spanning the gap. Germline V CDR1 and CDR2: MDHEN, SYDVKM. CDR3 length: 15 amino acids. The DNA for the CDR3 is TGTGCCAGCACCCCAGGAGGGATACCTAACTATGGCTACACCTTC. Encoded protein: CASTPGGIPNYGYTF.

The V gene is TRBV5-1, the J gene TRBJ2-7, with 9 bases identical to TRBD2. J was trimmed by 0 bases and V by 2 bases; bases with no gene match: 9. Germline CDR1 and CDR2: SGHRS and YFSETQ. The CDR3 has 17 amino acids. For the CDR3, the DNA is TGCGCCAGCAGCTTTTTTCCCAGCGGGGGGCTCTCCTACGAGCAGTACTTC. Amino acid sequence: CASSFFPSGGLSYEQYF.

The chain couples TRBV25-1 to TRBJ1-1; maybe TRBD1 (5 bases). V was cut by 2 bases and J by 7 bases, with 17 bases left in between. This CDR3 is built from 15 residues. Germline CDR1 MGHDK, CDR2 SYGVNS. CDR3 DNA: TGTGCCAGCAGTGAACATAGCGGGACCAAGGATGAAGCTTTCTTT. Its translation is CASSEHSGTKDEAFF.

V usage is TRBV5-1 and J usage is TRBJ1-4; D is uncertain. This CDR3 is built from 14 residues. The V end lost 4 bases, the J end lost 0 bases, and 7 bases lay between the germline ends. Germline CDR1 SGHRS, CDR2 YFSETQ. The CDR3 DNA reads as TGCGCCAGCAGCCCTTTTGCAACTAATGAAAAACTGTTTTTT. The encoded protein is CASSPFATNEKLFF.

The genes are TRBV6-5 and TRBJ2-3; D remains unclear. Germline CDR1 reads MNHEY; CDR2 reads SVGAGI. The CDR3 totals 13 residues. V lost 6 bases and J 2 bases, leaving 9 bases between the germline ends. DNA for the CDR3: TGTGCCAGCAGGTCCATAAACACAGATACGCAGTATTTT. Protein: CASRSINTDTQYF.

The J gene is TRBJ2-4, the V gene TRBV6-5, with D possibly TRBD1 on 6 matching bases. Trimming cost V 5 bases and J 6 bases, with 11 bases left between them. In germline, CDR1 is MNHEY, CDR2 SVGAGI. The CDR3 has 13 residues. CDR3: CASSLTDRNIQYF. The CDR3 DNA reads as TGTGCCAGCAGTCTTACGGACAGAAACATTCAGTACTTC.

Comments on this clone: This sample also contains other DNA sequences that code for the same CDR3. The chain carries TRBV19 and TRBJ1-5; no clear D gene. The CDR3 consists of 12 residues. Between the trimmed V and J ends, which lost 6 bases and 1 base, there was a span of 4 bases. The germline V gene has CDR1 LNHDA and CDR2 SQIVND (reference sequence). This CDR3 is CASRDSNQPQHF. The CDR3 nucleotides are TGTGCCAGTAGGGACAGCAATCAGCCCCAGCATTTT.

This clone showed up just once. The V call is TRBV21-1, the J call TRBJ2-1; TRBD2 is taken as the D call from the table, unchecked against the DNA. TRBV21-1 is a known pseudogene. The CDR3 contains 16 residues. CDR3 in amino acids: CASSKAETSGIFEQFF. For the CDR3, the DNA is TGTGCCAGCAGCAAAGCAGAGACTAGCGGAATTTTTGAGCAGTTCTTC.

The chain combines TRBV28 with TRBJ1-5, with D hard to call. Trimming pared 3 bases from V and 1 base from J, leaving 7 bases between. Germline-derived CDR1 and CDR2 are MDHEN and SYDVKM. The CDR3 has 14 residues. The CDR3 nucleotides read TGTGCCAGCAGTTTTTGGCGGAGCAATCAGCCCCAGCATTTT. It codes for CASSFWRSNQPQHF.

V usage is TRBV7-9 and J usage is TRBJ1-1; TRBD1 is a possible D gene (5 bases). This CDR3 contains 14 residues. Germline V lookup: CDR1 SEHNR, CDR2 FQNEAQ (reference sequence). Deletions cut 4 bases from V and 4 bases from J, with 13 bases between. The CDR3 nucleotides read TGTGCCAGCAGCTCGTATTTCGGGGCCACTGAAGCTTTCTTT. As protein: CASSSYFGATEAFF.

V and J are TRBV18 and TRBJ2-2; 7 nucleotides agree with TRBD2. Germline CDR1 is KGHSH and CDR2 is LQKENI. CDR3 length equals 17 residues. With 3 bases clipped from V and 3 bases from J, the junction kept 10 bases outside the gene matches. CDR3 region: CASSPVLTSADTGELFF. The CDR3 region has the DNA TGTGCCAGCTCACCGGTCCTTACTAGCGCGGACACCGGGGAGCTGTTTTTT.

The V and J genes are TRBV28 and TRBJ1-2; TRBD1 aligns across 7 bases. V gave up 5 bases and J gave up 4 bases; unmatched junction bases: 16. The V gene's germline CDR1 is MDHEN and CDR2 SYDVKM. This CDR3 is 17 amino acids long. The CDR3 protein is CASSLRSFGTAGYGYTF. The CDR3 DNA is TGTGCCAGCAGTCTGAGGTCTTTTGGGACAGCGGGCTATGGCTACACCTTC.

The chain combines TRBV19 with TRBJ2-2; D is uncertain. Deletions cut 2 bases from V and 5 bases from J, with 12 bases between. This CDR3 contains 15 residues. The germline V gene has CDR1 LNHDA and CDR2 SQIVND (reference sequence). CDR3 sequence (DNA): TGTGCCAGTAGTATATCGCCGGTGGGAACCGGGGAGCTGTTTTTT. It is translated as CASSISPVGTGELFF.

This rearrangement joins TRBV10-3 to TRBJ2-7, with 9 positions matching TRBD2. The CDR3 length is 19 residues. Germline CDR1 reads ENHRY; CDR2 reads SYGVKD. Trimming cost V 5 bases and J 0 bases; bases outside gene matches: 17. This chain's CDR3 is CAISKDPGTSHENSYEQYF. The CDR3, as DNA: TGTGCCATCAGTAAAGACCCCGGGACTAGCCACGAGAACTCCTACGAGCAGTACTTC.